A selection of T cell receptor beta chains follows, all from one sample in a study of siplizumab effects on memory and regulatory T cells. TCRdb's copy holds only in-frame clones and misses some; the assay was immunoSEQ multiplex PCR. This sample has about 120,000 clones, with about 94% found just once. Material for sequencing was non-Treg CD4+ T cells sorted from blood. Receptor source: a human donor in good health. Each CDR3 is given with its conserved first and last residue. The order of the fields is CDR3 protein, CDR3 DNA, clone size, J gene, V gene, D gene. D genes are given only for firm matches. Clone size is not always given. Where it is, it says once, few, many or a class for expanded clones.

CSVVVGLEGVEQYF | TGCAGCGTTGTAGTAGGGCTTGAGGGGGTCGAGCAGTACTTC | . | TRBJ2-7 | TRBV29-1 | .
CASSETQGGEQFF | TGTGCCAGCAGTGAAACACAGGGAGGTGAGCAGTTCTTC | . | TRBJ2-1 | TRBV2 | .
CASSSPPGQGLAKNIQYF | TGTGCCAGCAGCTCACCGCCGGGACAGGGCTTAGCCAAAAACATTCAGTACTTC | . | TRBJ2-4 | TRBV7-7 | TRBD1
CASSVDSASRATGQYF | TGCGCCAGCAGTGTGGATAGCGCTTCTAGAGCCACAGGGCAGTACTTC | . | TRBJ2-7 | TRBV5-1 | .
CASSYSGSIRDYNETQYF | TGTGCCAGCAGTTACTCGGGGAGCATCAGGGATTATAACGAGACCCAGTACTTC | . | TRBJ2-5 | TRBV6-7 | .
CASSIGRGYEQYF | TGTGCCAGTAGTATAGGAAGGGGCTACGAGCAGTACTTC | once | TRBJ2-7 | TRBV19 | .
CASSLVGSTDTQYF | TGCGCCAGCAGCTTGGTGGGCAGCACAGATACGCAGTATTTT | . | TRBJ2-3 | TRBV5-1 | .
CASSQDLRGTYEQYF | TGTGCCAGCAGCCAAGATCTTAGGGGTACCTACGAGCAGTACTTC | . | TRBJ2-7 | TRBV14 | .
CASSLYRGQPQHF | TGTGCCAGCAGTTTATATCGGGGTCAGCCCCAGCATTTT | . | TRBJ1-5 | TRBV27 | .
CASSFGGTEAFF | TGCGCCAGCAGCTTCGGGGGAACTGAAGCTTTCTTT | once | TRBJ1-1 | TRBV5-1 | .
CAISTGGSGEETQYF | TGTGCCATCAGCACAGGGGGCAGCGGGGAAGAGACCCAGTACTTC | . | TRBJ2-5 | TRBV10-3 | TRBD1
CASSDTQGANGYTF | TGTGCCAGCAGTGATACCCAGGGGGCAAACGGCTACACCTTC | . | TRBJ1-2 | TRBV6-1 | TRBD1
CASRAGARSNQPQHF | TGTGCCAGTAGGGCCGGGGCGCGTAGCAATCAGCCCCAGCATTTT | once | TRBJ1-5 | TRBV19 | .
CASSPGTASSYEQYF | TGTGCCAGCAGCCCAGGGACCGCCAGCTCCTACGAGCAGTACTTC | . | TRBJ2-7 | TRBV7-8 | .
CASSSSQQETQYF | TGTGCCAGCAGCTCCAGTCAGCAAGAGACCCAGTACTTC | . | TRBJ2-5 | TRBV7-9 | .
CSVGTGSNYGYTF | TGCAGCGTGGGGACAGGGTCTAACTATGGCTACACCTTC | . | TRBJ1-2 | TRBV29-1 | TRBD1